This TCR beta chain emerged from a study of T cell clonotyping in hematopoietic cell transplantation. Findings of the study overall: Few recipient clonotypes overlapped donors; over 95% were de novo at given depth.

CDR1 is SGHNT, CDR2 YYREEE, per germline (reference sequence). CDR3 length: 12 residues. The V end was cut by 0 bases, the J end by 4 bases, with 4 bases between. Remarks on this clone: Its matching antigen is unknown.

The data were produced by immunoSEQ multiplex PCR, yet TCRdb's version contains in-frame clones alone and is incomplete. The sample lists about 9,300 clones; 70% to 90% were seen once. The sequence was obtained from a human patient who had an allogeneic stem cell transplant, so the T cells may come from the graft donor. The donor label of this sample is uncertain. Some clones in this sample may be carry-over from other donors' samples. Specimen: PBMCs, collected 180 days after allogeneic stem cell transplant. This rearrangement joins TRBV5-4 to TRBJ1-2; D is undetermined. CDR3 loop: CASSLDSYGYTF. CDR3 coding DNA: TGTGCCAGCAGCTTGGACAGCTATGGCTACACCTTC.